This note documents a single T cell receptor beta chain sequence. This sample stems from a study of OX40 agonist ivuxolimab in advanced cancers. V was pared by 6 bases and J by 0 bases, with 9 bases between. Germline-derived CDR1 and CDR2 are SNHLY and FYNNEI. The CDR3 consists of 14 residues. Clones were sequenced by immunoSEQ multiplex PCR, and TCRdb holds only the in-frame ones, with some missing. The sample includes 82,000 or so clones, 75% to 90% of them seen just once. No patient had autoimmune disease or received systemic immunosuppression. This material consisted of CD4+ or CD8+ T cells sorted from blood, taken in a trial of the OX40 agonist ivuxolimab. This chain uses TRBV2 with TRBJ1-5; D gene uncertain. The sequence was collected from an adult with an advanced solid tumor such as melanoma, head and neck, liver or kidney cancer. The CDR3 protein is CASSQGYSNQPQHF. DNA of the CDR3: TGTGCCAGCAGCCAAGGTTATAGCAATCAGCCCCAGCATTTT.